This TCR beta chain was sequenced in a study of CD8 T cells in ankylosing spondylitis. Quantitative 5'-RACE with molecular barcodes generated TCR beta libraries. Each CDR3 protein is one row after TCRdb ran MiXCR on the 5' RACE reads. The sample yields more than 150,000 distinct CDR3 sequences, around a sixth seen once. Findings of the study overall: With a CD8+ phenotype, disease-linked clones were relatively rare in peripheral blood. Typical of ankylosing spondylitis blood, it appeared, was a TCR beta motif of fewer than 10 highly homologous variants. Significant enrichment of disease-linked clones was reportedly seen in matched ankylosing spondylitis synovial fluid.

In this sample, this clonotype turned up many times. The antigen is undetermined. The CDR3 consists of 16 residues. Germline V gives CDR1 MNHEY, CDR2 SVGEGT. With 6 bases removed from V and 0 bases from J, the gap between germline ends came to 16 bases. This chain links TRBV6-2 or TRBV6-3 with TRBJ2-3; D perhaps matches TRBD1 (6 bases). This clonotype was sampled from a male donor aged 10-35 years with ankylosing spondylitis or in good health (not recorded which). The sample consisted of blood, either unsorted or a sorted T cell fraction (not recorded which). The CDR3 spells CASRLRQVRSTDTQYF. The CDR3 DNA sequence: TGTGCCAGCAGACTACGACAGGTTAGAAGCACAGATACGCAGTATTTT.